This entry lists 3 T cell receptor beta chains sequenced from one sample in a study of vaccination effects on CD4 cells after COVID-19. These receptors have no known antigen. Sequencing used immunoSEQ multiplex PCR; TCRdb keeps in-frame clones, though not all of them. The sample lists roughly 71,000 clones, around 81% occurring once. Antigen-specific CD4+ T cells expanded by the ViraFEST assay with viral peptide pools were then sequenced. On day 10 of culture, CD4+ T cells were separated out. Each participant was given two doses of one vaccine (BNT162b2 or mRNA-1273). Sequencing used CD4+ T cells from PBMCs cultured with HCoV-229E spike peptides, obtained after COVID-19 vaccination. These receptors all come from a human donor who received a COVID-19 vaccine.

V gene TRBV28 combines with J gene TRBJ1-3; 7 bases are a match to TRBD1. Germline V CDR1 and CDR2: MDHEN, SYDVKM. The CDR3 has 15 amino acids. With V trimmed by 6 bases and J by 3 bases, 8 bases remained unmatched. The CDR3 loop reads CASRPSTGSGNTIYF. The DNA of the CDR3 is TGTGCCAGCAGGCCCTCGACAGGGAGTGGAAACACCATATATTTT.

The gene calls are TRBV28 and TRBJ2-5, with 9 nucleotides matching TRBD2. This CDR3 contains 13 residues. In germline, CDR1 is MDHEN, CDR2 SYDVKM. J was trimmed by 4 bases and V by 6 bases; bases with no gene match: 3. CDR3 in DNA: TGTGCCAGCAGCCGCGGGGGGGGAGAGACCCAGTACTTC. Its protein product is CASSRGGGETQYF.

The table lists this clone with a count of one. The J gene is TRBJ1-3, the V gene TRBV2; 12 nucleotides align to TRBD1. V was pared by 8 bases and J by 3 bases, with 2 bases of the junction left unmatched. CDR1 and CDR2 from the germline V gene are SNHLY and FYNNEI. CDR3 length: 14 residues. The CDR3 protein is CASGTGGGGNTIYF. The CDR3 nucleotides read TGTGCCAGCGGGACAGGGGGCGGTGGAAACACCATATATTTT.